The 7 T cell receptor beta chains presented below share a single source sample, sequenced in a study of cytomegalovirus exposure and HLA in healthy donors. Both 60 Vbeta primers and 13 Jbeta primers went into the PCR. TCRdb's copy holds only in-frame clones and misses some; the assay was immunoSEQ multiplex PCR. Here the sample spans some 190,000 clones, about 82% being singletons. The sequenced sample consisted of PBMCs. All receptors derive from a woman aged 25 to 39 in good health and CMV-seronegative.

This rearrangement joins TRBV27 to TRBJ2-3, with 8 nucleotides matching TRBD2. Germline loops: CDR1 MNHEY, CDR2 SMNVEV (reference sequence). The CDR3 runs 19 residues. V gave up 3 bases and J gave up 5 bases; unmatched junction bases: 19. CDR3 sequence reads: CASSLTHLITGGAGDTQYF. As DNA, the CDR3 is TGTGCCAGCAGTTTGACGCACCTGATTACCGGGGGGGCGGGAGATACGCAGTATTTT.

This sequence joins TRBV13 and TRBJ2-3; 8 positions match TRBD1. The J call is in doubt because the DNA end fits TRBJ1-5 better. The CDR3 is made up of 14 amino acids. CDR1 is PRHDT and CDR2 is FYEKMQ in the germline V gene (reference sequence). CDR3 loop: CASSYPDRGDTQHF. Here the CDR3 DNA reads TGTGCCAGCAGCTATCCTGACAGGGGAGATACGCAGCATTTT.

This clone was recorded a few times. The chain recombines TRBV5-4 with TRBJ2-5; TRBD1 is a possible D gene (6 bases). This CDR3 has 17 amino acids. Germline values: CDR1 SGHNT, CDR2 YYREEE (reference sequence). V was pared by 3 bases and J by 3 bases, with 21 bases between. The chain's CDR3 is CASSSPTGTSSEETQYF. The CDR3 nucleotides read TGTGCCAGCAGCTCCCCGACAGGTACTTCCAGCGAAGAGACCCAGTACTTC. The full variable domain, rest sourced from reference TRBV5-4 and TRBJ2-5, is ETGVTQSPTHLIKTRGQQVTLRCSSQSGHNTVSWYQQALGQGPQFIFQYYREEENGRGNFPPRFSGLQFPNYSSELNVNALELDDSALYLCASSSPTGTSSEETQYFGPGTRLLVL.

This clone has only one observation. The genes are TRBV6-6 and TRBJ1-2, with 8 bases lining up with TRBD1. The CDR3 has 15 residues. J was trimmed by 8 bases and V by 2 bases; bases with no gene match: 10. The germline V gene encodes CDR1 MNHNY and CDR2 SVGAGI (reference sequence). The CDR3 spells CASSYPDRVQLGYTF. CDR3 DNA sequence: TGTGCCAGCAGTTACCCGGACAGGGTGCAGTTGGGCTACACCTTC.

This chain connects TRBV5-1 to TRBJ2-3, with D perhaps matching TRBD2 (6 bases). This CDR3 spans 16 amino acids. Deletions cut 4 bases from V and 0 bases from J, with 15 bases between. From germline, CDR1 is SGHRS and CDR2 YFSETQ. The CDR3 spells CASSGTVAASTDTQYF. CDR3 nucleotide sequence: TGCGCCAGCAGCGGGACCGTAGCGGCTAGCACAGATACGCAGTATTTT.

V and J are TRBV4-1 and TRBJ1-6, with D perhaps TRBD1 (5 bases). Trimming shortened V by 0 bases and J by 2 bases, and 11 bases separated the two germline ends. This CDR3 comprises 17 residues. In germline, CDR1 is MGHRA, CDR2 YSYEKL. CDR3 amino acids: CASSQEDQGTYNSPLHF. The CDR3 region has the DNA TGCGCCAGCAGCCAAGAAGATCAGGGAACCTATAATTCACCCCTCCACTTT.

The chain links TRBV27 to TRBJ1-2; D might be TRBD1 (6 bases). The CDR3 spans 13 residues. Germline loops: CDR1 MNHEY, CDR2 SMNVEV (reference sequence). V gave up 6 bases and J gave up 6 bases, with 14 bases separating them. This chain's CDR3 is CASRPQGLDGYTF. The CDR3 DNA follows: TGTGCCAGCAGACCACAGGGATTGGATGGCTACACCTTC.